This T cell receptor beta chain was sequenced in a study of blood T cell repertoires in COVID-19. In the study overall: Collection of acute and convalescent COVID-19 samples took place in the United States, Italy and Spain. Nucleic acid was either cDNA or gDNA, and it came from T cells, B-cell-depleted T cells, or PBMCs.

This CDR3 region has 15 residues. V lost 1 base, J lost 7 bases, and 14 bases lay in between. Germline assignment: CDR1 LGHNA and CDR2 YSLEER. The authors' processing: Amplified reference gene primers provided the basis for estimating nucleated cell counts. Profiled with immunoSEQ multiplex PCR; TCRdb holds only in-frame clones, not every one. V and J calls and clone size are copied from that table; D and trimming were computed from the DNA. The table lists about 180,000 clones, around 83% of them singletons. The specimen sequenced was peripheral blood. The chain carries TRBV4-3 and TRBJ2-1, with D possibly matching TRBD1 (5 bases). This clonotype was obtained from a human donor in a cohort sampled during active COVID-19. CDR3 sequence reads: CASSQVWGRTNEQFF. DNA for the CDR3: TGCGCCAGCAGCCAAGTGTGGGGCCGAACTAATGAGCAGTTCTTC.